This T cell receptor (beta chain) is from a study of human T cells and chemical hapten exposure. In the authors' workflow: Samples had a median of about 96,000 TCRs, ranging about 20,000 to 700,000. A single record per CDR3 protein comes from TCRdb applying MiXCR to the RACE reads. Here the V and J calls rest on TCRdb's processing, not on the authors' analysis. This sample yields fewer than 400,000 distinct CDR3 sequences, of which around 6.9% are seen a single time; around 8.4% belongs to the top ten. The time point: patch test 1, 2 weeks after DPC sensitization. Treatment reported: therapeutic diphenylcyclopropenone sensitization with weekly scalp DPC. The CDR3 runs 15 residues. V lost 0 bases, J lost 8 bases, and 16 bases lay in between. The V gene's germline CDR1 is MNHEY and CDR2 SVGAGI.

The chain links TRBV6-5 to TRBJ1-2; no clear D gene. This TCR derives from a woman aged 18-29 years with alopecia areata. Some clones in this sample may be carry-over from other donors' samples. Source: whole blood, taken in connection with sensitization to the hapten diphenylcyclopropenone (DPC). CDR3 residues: CASSYSTWLHTGYTF. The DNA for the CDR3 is TGTGCCAGCAGTTACTCCACCTGGTTACATACAGGCTACACCTTC.